A single sample gave rise to the 27 T cell receptor beta chains below, sequenced in a study of T cell responses to AZD1222 COVID-19 vaccine. This table comes from immunoSEQ multiplex PCR, and its TCRdb copy is limited to in-frame clones, with some not included. The sample records some 100,000 clones, more than 75% being singletons. The sample consisted of peripheral blood, taken 28 days after the second AZD1222 dose. Receptor source: an adult who received the AZD1222 COVID-19 vaccine.

V is TRBV28 and J is TRBJ1-1; no definite D call. Per germline, CDR1 MDHEN and CDR2 SYDVKM. Trimming shortened V by 3 bases and J by 1 base, and 6 bases separated the two germline ends. The CDR3 sequence is 13 residues long. The DNA for the CDR3 is TGTGCCAGCAGTTTCGAGGGGAACACTGAAGCTTTCTTT. Amino acids: CASSFEGNTEAFF.

V gene TRBV11-2 combines with J gene TRBJ2-2; possibly TRBD1 for D (5 bases). Trimming took off 2 bases at V and 9 bases at J, with 13 bases between the two ends. The germline gives CDR1 SGHAT, CDR2 FQNNGV. The length of the CDR3 is 14 residues. CDR3 amino acids: CASSLSPGRRELFF. In DNA form, the CDR3 reads TGTGCCAGCAGCTTAAGTCCAGGGCGTAGGGAGCTGTTTTTT. Based on the CDR3 plus reference TRBV11-2 and TRBJ2-2, the full variable domain is EAGVAQSPRYKIIEKRQSVAFWCNPISGHATLYWYQQILGQGPKLLIQFQNNGVVDDSQLPKDRFSAERLKGVDSTLKIQPAKLEDSAVYLCASSLSPGRRELFFGEGSRLTVL.

There are a few counts of this clone. V usage is TRBV15 and J usage is TRBJ1-2, with a tentative D call TRBD1 (5 bases). Per germline, CDR1 LNHNV and CDR2 YYDKDF (reference sequence). V was shortened by 0 bases and J by 7 bases, with 18 bases between the two germline ends. CDR3 length equals 16 residues. CDR3 nucleotides: TGTGCCACCAGCAGAGATGGCCTTGACAGAAAAGGTGGCTACACCTTC. Translated: CATSRDGLDRKGGYTF.

V gene TRBV28 combines with J gene TRBJ1-5, with no clear D. Trimming removed 8 bases from V and 3 bases from J, with 11 bases in between. CDR1 is MDHEN, CDR2 SYDVKM, per germline. The CDR3 extends over 13 amino acids. CDR3 nucleotides: TGTGCCAGCTCCACAGTTAACAATCAGCCCCAGCATTTT. Encoded protein: CASSTVNNQPQHF.

The gene calls are TRBV7-2 and TRBJ1-5; tentatively, D is TRBD1 (6 bases). There are 15 residues in the CDR3. The V gene's germline CDR1 is SGHTA and CDR2 FQGNSA. With 4 bases removed from V and 5 bases from J, the gap between germline ends came to 15 bases. The CDR3 reads CASSSADSPYQPQHF. As DNA, the CDR3 is TGTGCCAGCAGCTCTGCGGACAGCCCATATCAGCCCCAGCATTTT.

V gene TRBV2 combines with J gene TRBJ2-5, with D maybe TRBD2 (6 bases). V was clipped by 5 bases and J by 1 base, with 8 bases between them. The CDR3 covers 13 residues. Germline V CDR1 and CDR2: SNHLY, FYNNEI. The CDR3 protein is CASSLTSQETQYF. In DNA, the CDR3 is TGTGCCAGCAGTTTGACTAGCCAAGAGACCCAGTACTTC.

The chain carries TRBV7-9 and TRBJ2-3, with D unclear. The V gene lost 3 bases and the J gene lost 2 bases, with 9 bases spanning the gap. Germline CDR1 and CDR2: SEHNR and FQNEAQ (reference sequence). The CDR3 is 14 amino acids. The CDR3 coding sequence is TGTGCCAGCAGCTTCTGGGGAATCACAGATACGCAGTATTTT. It encodes CASSFWGITDTQYF.

V gene TRBV5-1 combines with J gene TRBJ1-6; D unresolved. Germline CDR1 reads SGHRS; CDR2 reads YFSETQ. Deletions cut 0 bases from V and 5 bases from J, with 12 bases between. The CDR3 loop spans 16 amino acids. CDR3 region: CASSLDVSENNSPLHF. CDR3 DNA: TGCGCCAGCAGCTTGGACGTGTCTGAGAATAATTCACCCCTCCACTTT. The full variable domain, its missing parts supplied by reference TRBV5-1 and TRBJ1-6, is KAGVTQTPRYLIKTRGQQVTLSCSPISGHRSVSWYQQTPGQGLQFLFEYFSETQRNKGNFPGRFSGRQFSNSRSEMNVSTLELGDSALYLCASSLDVSENNSPLHFGNGTRLTVT.

This chain uses TRBV5-1 with TRBJ1-2; TRBD1 might be the D (5 bases). V lost 7 bases to trimming and J lost 4 bases, with 17 bases between them. Germline V CDR1 and CDR2: SGHRS, YFSETQ. There are 14 residues in the CDR3. CDR3 residues: CASQTAAATYGYTF. The CDR3 DNA sequence: TGCGCCAGCCAGACAGCCGCGGCCACCTATGGCTACACCTTC.

This clone has just one count. The gene calls are TRBV7-6 and TRBJ2-3, with D possibly matching TRBD2 (5 bases). V was cut by 1 base and J by 4 bases, with 12 bases left in between. The length of the CDR3 is 15 residues. The germline V gene encodes CDR1 SGHVS and CDR2 FNYEAQ. The CDR3 sequence is CASSLVTVSADTQYF. DNA of the CDR3: TGTGCCAGCAGCTTAGTAACCGTTAGCGCAGATACGCAGTATTTT.

The chain is built from TRBV5-1 and TRBJ1-1; D is unclear. The V gene lost 0 bases and the J gene lost 6 bases, with 12 bases spanning the gap. The CDR3 sequence is 14 residues long. CDR1 and CDR2 from the germline V gene are SGHRS and YFSETQ. The CDR3: CASSLEQNNPEAFF. The CDR3 nucleotides are TGCGCCAGCAGCTTGGAACAGAACAACCCTGAAGCTTTCTTT.

V gene TRBV29-1 combines with J gene TRBJ2-7; D possibly corresponds to TRBD1 (5 bases). The germline V gene encodes CDR1 SQVTM and CDR2 ANQGSEA. V shed 4 bases and J shed 4 bases, with 14 bases lying between them. The CDR3 is 13 amino acids. CDR3 DNA sequence: TGCAGCGTTGGTAAGGGGTGGGAATACGAGCAGTACTTC. As protein: CSVGKGWEYEQYF.

J is TRBJ1-1 and V is TRBV25-1; 7 nucleotides match TRBD1. CDR1 is MGHDK and CDR2 is SYGVNS in the germline V gene. Germline trimming cut 3 bases from V and 9 bases from J; bases unmatched to any gene: 4. This CDR3 contains 12 residues. CDR3 sequence reads: CASSEGQTKAFF. The DNA of the CDR3 is TGTGCCAGCAGTGAGGGACAGACTAAAGCTTTCTTT. The full variable domain, with the rest looked up from reference TRBV25-1 and TRBJ1-1, is EADIYQTPRYLVIGTGKKITLECSQTMGHDKMYWYQQDPGMELHLIHYSYGVNSTEKGDLSSESTVSRIRTEHFPLTLESARPSHTSQYLCASSEGQTKAFFGQGTRLTVV.

CDR3 protein: CASSLGGLNEKLFF. In DNA form, the CDR3 reads TGTGCCAGCAGCTTGGGGGGGCTCAATGAAAAACTGTTTTTT. The chain has TRBV5-6 and TRBJ1-4; D is possibly TRBD1 (6 bases). The CDR3 runs to 14 residues. Germline V gene sequence: CDR1 SGHDT, CDR2 YYEEEE. V lost 0 bases to trimming and J lost 5 bases, with 8 bases between them.

The chain employs TRBV27 and TRBJ1-5, with a tentative D call TRBD1 (5 bases). The CDR3 has 18 residues. Germline CDR1 MNHEY, CDR2 SMNVEV (reference sequence). V dropped 2 bases and J dropped 3 bases, with 20 bases sitting between them. CDR3 loop: CASSLAPGRGADNQPQHF. In nucleotides, the CDR3 is TGTGCCAGCAGTTTAGCCCCGGGGAGGGGCGCGGACAATCAGCCCCAGCATTTT.

This chain uses TRBV4-1 with TRBJ2-2; a weak D match, TRBD1 (7 bases). The CDR3 has 17 residues. Trimming left V 2 bases short and J 3 bases short, with 16 bases between. The V gene's germline CDR1 is MGHRA and CDR2 YSYEKL. In DNA form, the CDR3 reads TGCGCCAGCAGCCAATTGCCAGGGGGGTTCGACACCGGGGAGCTGTTTTTT. Translated, it gives CASSQLPGGFDTGELFF.

The V call is TRBV2, the J call TRBJ1-1; D gene ambiguous. Trimming removed 7 bases from V and 2 bases from J, with 5 bases in between. The CDR3 totals 11 residues. Germline V gene lookup returns CDR1 SNHLY and CDR2 FYNNEI. CDR3 nucleotide sequence: TGTGCCAGCAACGTAAACACTGAAGCTTTCTTT. Translating it yields CASNVNTEAFF.

The chain recombines TRBV5-6 with TRBJ2-2; perhaps TRBD2 as D (5 bases). CDR3 length: 16 amino acids. Germline V CDR1 and CDR2: SGHDT, YYEEEE. Trimming cost V 3 bases and J 1 base, with 13 bases left between them. CDR3 nucleotide sequence: TGTGCCAGCAGCTCGGGGAAGTTGGGGAACACCGGGGAGCTGTTTTTT. Translation gives CASSSGKLGNTGELFF. Drawing the rest from reference TRBV5-6 and TRBJ2-2, the complete variable domain is DAGVTQSPTHLIKTRGQQVTLRCSPKSGHDTVSWYQQALGQGPQFIFQYYEEEERQRGNFPDRFSGHQFPNYSSELNVNALLLGDSALYLCASSSGKLGNTGELFFGEGSRLTVL.

This rearrangement joins TRBV4-1 to TRBJ2-7; 13 nucleotides line up with TRBD2. Unmatched junction bases numbered 6, after V lost 0 bases and J lost 4 bases. The CDR3 sequence is 17 residues long. Germline V lookup: CDR1 MGHRA, CDR2 YSYEKL. The CDR3 DNA is TGCGCCAGCAGCCAAGAAACTAGCGGGAGGGCCCCTTACGAGCAGTACTTC. Protein product: CASSQETSGRAPYEQYF.

This clone was recorded a few times. The chain links TRBV28 to TRBJ2-7; TRBD1 aligns across 11 bases. The trim removed 3 bases at V and 6 bases at J, leaving 7 bases unmatched. This CDR3 has 15 amino acids. Germline V gene lookup returns CDR1 MDHEN and CDR2 SYDVKM. CDR3 bases: TGTGCCAGCAGTTTCAACCCCGGGACAGGGGGCGAGCAGTACTTC. It encodes CASSFNPGTGGEQYF. Filled out from reference TRBV28 and TRBJ2-7, the complete variable domain reads DVKVTQSSRYLVKRTGEKVFLECVQDMDHENMFWYRQDPGLGLRLIYFSYDVKMKEKGDIPEGYSVSREKKERFSLILESASTNQTSMYLCASSFNPGTGGEQYFGPGTRLTVT.

J is TRBJ1-1 and V is TRBV6-1; D remains unclear. This CDR3 is built from 14 residues. V gave up 3 bases and J gave up 0 bases, with 8 bases separating them. The germline gives CDR1 MNHNS, CDR2 SASEGT. CDR3 sequence reads: CASSEDDLNTEAFF. CDR3 nucleotide sequence: TGTGCCAGCAGTGAGGACGACCTGAACACTGAAGCTTTCTTT.

The gene calls are TRBV19 and TRBJ1-6, with TRBD1 as a possible D gene (5 bases). Per germline, CDR1 LNHDA and CDR2 SQIVND (reference sequence). The CDR3 length is 16 residues. V was cut by 3 bases and J by 7 bases, with 16 bases left in between. The CDR3 DNA reads TGTGCCAGTAGTATTCTCGGAACCGGGGGAAATTCACCCCTCCACTTT. Translated, it gives CASSILGTGGNSPLHF.

The rearrangement uses TRBV7-9 and TRBJ2-5; 8 nucleotides agree with TRBD2. The V gene's germline CDR1 is SEHNR and CDR2 FQNEAQ (reference sequence). The V segment lost 7 bases and the J segment 4 bases; nucleotides outside the gene matches: 11. The CDR3 runs to 15 residues. The CDR3 loop reads CASTAGESGGETQYF. CDR3 nucleotide sequence: TGTGCCAGCACCGCGGGGGAGAGCGGGGGAGAGACCCAGTACTTC.

This chain joins TRBV6-5 and TRBJ2-7; perhaps TRBD2 as D (5 bases). This CDR3 region has 12 residues. From germline, CDR1 is MNHEY and CDR2 SVGAGI. Trimming cost V 6 bases and J 3 bases, with 9 bases left between them. The DNA of the CDR3 is TGTGCCAGCAGCCATGGACTCTACGAGCAGTACTTC. Translating it yields CASSHGLYEQYF.

V and J are TRBV19 and TRBJ2-3; 11 bases are shared with TRBD2. J lost 5 bases, V lost 1 base, and 14 bases had no gene match. The CDR3 runs to 19 residues. Germline values: CDR1 LNHDA, CDR2 SQIVND (reference sequence). The CDR3 bases are TGTGCCAGTAGTATAGGCCCCCCCAGACTAGCGGGGCGAATAGATACGCAGTATTTT. Translating gives CASSIGPPRLAGRIDTQYF.

In DNA, the CDR3 is TGTGCCAGCAGCTCCACAGGGGGGAGGATCGAGCAGTACTTC. Translation: CASSSTGGRIEQYF. The chain employs TRBV27 and TRBJ2-7; TRBD1 agrees at 8 bases. V shed 6 bases, J shed 6 bases, and the junction held 10 bases outside the gene matches. CDR1 and CDR2 (germline): MNHEY, SMNVEV (reference sequence). This CDR3 spans 14 amino acids.

This rearrangement joins TRBV27 to TRBJ2-3; TRBD1 agrees at 11 bases. V lost 4 bases, J lost 5 bases, and 8 bases stayed unmatched. Germline-derived CDR1 and CDR2 are MNHEY and SMNVEV (reference sequence). The CDR3 consists of 16 residues. The CDR3 DNA reads TGTGCCAGCAGTTACGGGACAGGGGGTTCAGTAGATACGCAGTATTTT. Protein: CASSYGTGGSVDTQYF.